This record concerns one T cell receptor (beta chain) sequence. The sample originates from a study of blood T cell repertoires in COVID-19. For the study at large: Researchers got acute and convalescent COVID-19 samples from the United States, Italy and Spain.

The method was immunoSEQ multiplex PCR; TCRdb's version includes in-frame clones alone and lacks a portion of them. The table shows 110,000 to 150,000 clones, with around 80% occurring only once. Sequenced material: peripheral blood. The sequence derives from a man aged 65 to 79 who had recovered from COVID-19.

The CDR3 DNA sequence: TGTGCCAGCAGCTTCGGGACAGGGGGGTCATACGAGCAGTACTTC. It specifies CASSFGTGGSYEQYF. The gene calls are TRBV11-2 and TRBJ2-7; 11 bases fit TRBD1. CDR1 SGHAT and CDR2 FQNNGV come from the germline V gene. The CDR3 is 15 amino acids. J gave up 4 bases and V 3 bases, and 5 bases lay outside the gene matches.